The clone carrying this TCR beta chain came up once. These data come from a study of blood T cell repertoires in COVID-19. Across the study: COVID-19 samples, acute and convalescent, were from the United States, Italy and Spain. T cells, B-cell-depleted T cells, or PBMCs provided the cDNA or gDNA that served as material.

This CDR3 comprises 15 residues. In germline, CDR1 is SGHTA, CDR2 FQGTGA. V lost 2 bases to trimming and J lost 8 bases, with 13 bases between them. In the authors' methods: Nucleated cell number was recorded as an estimate derived from reference gene primer amplification. TCRdb's copy holds only in-frame clones and misses some; the assay was immunoSEQ multiplex PCR. The DNA was the basis for D and trimming; V, J and clone size are from that table. This table has roughly 22,000 clones, 92% appearing once. The chain combines TRBV7-3 with TRBJ1-6; D perhaps matches TRBD1 (5 bases). The source material was peripheral blood. The receptor was derived from a man aged 70-80 years with active COVID-19. The CDR3 DNA follows: TGTGCCAGCAGCTTACGTGGTCAGGGTGATTCACCCCTCCACTTT. Translation gives CASSLRGQGDSPLHF.